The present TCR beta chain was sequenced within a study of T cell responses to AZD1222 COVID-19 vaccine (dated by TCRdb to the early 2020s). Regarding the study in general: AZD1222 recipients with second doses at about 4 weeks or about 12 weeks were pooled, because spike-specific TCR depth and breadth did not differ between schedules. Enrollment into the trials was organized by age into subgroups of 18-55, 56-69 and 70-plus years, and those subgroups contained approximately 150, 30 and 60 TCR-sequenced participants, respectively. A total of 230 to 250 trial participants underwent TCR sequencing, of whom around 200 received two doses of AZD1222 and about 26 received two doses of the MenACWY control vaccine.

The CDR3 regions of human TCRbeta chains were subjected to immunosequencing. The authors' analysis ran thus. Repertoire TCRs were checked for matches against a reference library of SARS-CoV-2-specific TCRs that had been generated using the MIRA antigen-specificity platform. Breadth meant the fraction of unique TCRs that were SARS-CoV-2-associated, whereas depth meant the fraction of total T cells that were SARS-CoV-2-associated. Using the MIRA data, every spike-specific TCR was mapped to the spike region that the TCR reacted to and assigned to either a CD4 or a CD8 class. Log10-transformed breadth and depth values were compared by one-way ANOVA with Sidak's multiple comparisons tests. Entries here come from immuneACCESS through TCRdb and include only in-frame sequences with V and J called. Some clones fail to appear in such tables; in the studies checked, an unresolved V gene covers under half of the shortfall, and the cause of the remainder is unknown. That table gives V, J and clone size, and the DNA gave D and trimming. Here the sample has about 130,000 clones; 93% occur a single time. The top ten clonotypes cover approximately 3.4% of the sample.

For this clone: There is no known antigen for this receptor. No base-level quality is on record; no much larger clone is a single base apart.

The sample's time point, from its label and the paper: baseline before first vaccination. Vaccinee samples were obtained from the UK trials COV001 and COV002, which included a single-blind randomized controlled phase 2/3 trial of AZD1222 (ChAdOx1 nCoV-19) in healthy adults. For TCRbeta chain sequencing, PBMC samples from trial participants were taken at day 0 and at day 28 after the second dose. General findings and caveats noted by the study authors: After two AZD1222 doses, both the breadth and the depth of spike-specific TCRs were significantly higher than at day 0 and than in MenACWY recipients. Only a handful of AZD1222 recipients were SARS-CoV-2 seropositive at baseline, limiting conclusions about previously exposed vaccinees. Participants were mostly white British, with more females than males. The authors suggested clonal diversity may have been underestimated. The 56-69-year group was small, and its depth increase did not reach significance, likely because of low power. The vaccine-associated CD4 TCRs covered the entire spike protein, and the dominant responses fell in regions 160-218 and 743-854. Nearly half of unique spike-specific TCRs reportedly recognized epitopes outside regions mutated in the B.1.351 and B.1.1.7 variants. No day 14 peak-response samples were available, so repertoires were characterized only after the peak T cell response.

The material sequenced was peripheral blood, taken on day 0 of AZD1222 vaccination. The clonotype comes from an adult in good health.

In nucleotides, the sequence is TGTGCCAGCAGCCTCGACGGCACAGATACGCAGTATTTT. It encodes CASSLDGTDTQYF. This chain joins TRBV5-4 to TRBJ2-3, with the identity of the D gene unclear. Trimming at the junction amounts to 4 bases on V and 1 base on J, and the germline ends lie 7 bases apart. Taken from cysteine to phenylalanine, the CDR3 has 13 residues. The CDR3 DNA has 39 bases and is translated from base 1. CDR1 is given as SGHNT and CDR2 as YYREEE, both from the germline V gene (reference sequence).